These 11 T cell receptor beta chains were all obtained from the same sample, sequenced in a study of T cell responses to AZD1222 COVID-19 vaccine. This table comes from immunoSEQ multiplex PCR, and its TCRdb copy is limited to in-frame clones, with some not included. The profile shows about 120,000 clones, less than 95% of them singletons. The sequences come from peripheral blood, collected on day 0 of AZD1222 vaccination. These receptors originate from an adult in good health.

The rearrangement joins TRBV11-3 to TRBJ2-2, with D tentatively TRBD2 (5 bases). The CDR3 sequence is 15 residues long. CDR1 is SGHNT and CDR2 is YENEEA in the germline V gene. V was shortened by 4 bases and J by 2 bases, with 11 bases between the two germline ends. The CDR3 region is CASSSAGVNTGELFF. Written as DNA, the CDR3 is TGTGCCAGCAGCTCAGCCGGGGTTAACACCGGGGAGCTGTTTTTT.

The rearrangement links TRBV7-9 to TRBJ2-7; D possibly uses TRBD1 or TRBD2 (8 bases each). V lost 1 base, J lost 9 bases, and 19 bases lay in between. The CDR3 extends over 15 amino acids. CDR1 is SEHNR, CDR2 FQNEAQ, per germline (reference sequence). The CDR3 DNA is TGTGCCAGCAGCTTAGAGGGGACAGGTCGGGAGGGGCAGTACTTC. Translation: CASSLEGTGREGQYF.

The rearrangement uses TRBV5-1 and TRBJ2-5; unclear D gene. The J call may be faulty, since TRBJ2-7 better matches the DNA end. There are 12 residues in the CDR3. The V gene's germline CDR1 is SGHRS and CDR2 YFSETQ. CDR3 in DNA: TGCGCCAGCACGGGTGATTCATCCGAGCAGTACTTC. This translates into CASTGDSSEQYF.

The chain couples TRBV9 to TRBJ1-3; 7 nucleotides agree with TRBD1. This CDR3 contains 15 residues. Germline CDR1 SGDLS, CDR2 YYNGEE. V was clipped by 2 bases and J by 3 bases; unmatched bases: 5. CDR3 residues: CASSVSQGNGNTIYF. As DNA, the CDR3 is TGTGCCAGCAGCGTTTCACAGGGGAATGGAAACACCATATATTTT.

Regarding this clone: Other DNA sequences within the sample encode an identical CDR3. The rearrangement joins TRBV15 to TRBJ1-2; 10 nucleotides align to TRBD1. From germline, CDR1 is LNHNV and CDR2 YYDKDF (reference sequence). The junction had 6 bases not matched to a gene; V was cut back by 3 bases and J by 8 bases. This CDR3 comprises 14 residues. As DNA, the CDR3 is TGTGCCACCAGCAGTACCGGACAGGGGGGCGGCTACACCTTC. This codes for CATSSTGQGGGYTF.

The chain uses TRBV12-3 or TRBV12-4 and TRBJ1-2; D remains ambiguous. Trimming removed 4 bases at V and 4 bases at J, with 10 bases between. The CDR3 loop spans 13 amino acids. CDR3 sequence: CASSSRATYGYTF. The CDR3, as DNA: TGTGCCAGCAGTTCGAGGGCGACCTATGGCTACACCTTC.

The chain carries TRBV28 and TRBJ2-6, with 7 positions matching TRBD1. Unmatched junction bases numbered 6, after V lost 5 bases and J lost 2 bases. Germline assignment: CDR1 MDHEN and CDR2 SYDVKM. This CDR3 has 16 residues. The DNA for the CDR3 is TGTGCCAGCAGTGACTTGACAGGGACTGGGGCCAACGTCCTGACTTTC. Translation gives CASSDLTGTGANVLTF.

This rearrangement joins TRBV4-1 to TRBJ1-2; 8 positions match TRBD1. CDR1 and CDR2 (germline): MGHRA, YSYEKL. Trimming removed 4 bases from V and 2 bases from J; junction bases left unmatched: 9. This CDR3 contains 16 residues. As DNA, the CDR3 is TGCGCCAGCAGCCTAACGGACAGGGAGCTAAACTATGGCTACACCTTC. This codes for CASSLTDRELNYGYTF.

The chain joins TRBV5-1 to TRBJ1-2, with D perhaps TRBD1 (5 bases). There are 15 residues in the CDR3. Looked up from germline, CDR1 is SGHRS and CDR2 is YFSETQ. Trimming left V 0 bases short and J 2 bases short, with 11 bases between. Here the CDR3 DNA reads TGCGCCAGCAGCTTGGCCGTAGGGGTGAACTATGGCTACACCTTC. Translating it yields CASSLAVGVNYGYTF.

This clone has only one observation. J is TRBJ2-7 and V is TRBV6-5; D unresolved. The germline V and J ends were trimmed by 1 base and 4 bases, with 5 bases remaining between them. The CDR3 length is 12 residues. Germline V lookup: CDR1 MNHEY, CDR2 SVGAGI. The CDR3 region has the DNA TGTGCCAGCAGTTACTTCGGTTACGAGCAGTACTTC. Residues: CASSYFGYEQYF.

V gene TRBV18 combines with J gene TRBJ1-2, with D uncertain. In germline, CDR1 is KGHSH, CDR2 LQKENI. The V gene lost 2 bases and the J gene lost 1 base, with 5 bases spanning the gap. CDR3 length: 13 residues. CDR3 DNA sequence: TGTGCCAGCTCACCAGCCGATAACTATGGCTACACCTTC. Its translation: CASSPADNYGYTF.